The source of this T cell receptor beta chain is a study of cytomegalovirus exposure and HLA in healthy donors. As for the study in general: Earlier work reported 95 million to 130 million unique TCR beta sequences from about 170 million T cells.

This clone was detected once. Its cognate antigen is unknown. Study-wide results and limits: TCR sequences were mostly rare, though some public TCRs occurred in many donors. Roughly uniform depth of sequencing across donors was assumed in presence/absence analyses.

CDR3 length equals 12 residues. Trimming shortened V by 5 bases and J by 9 bases, and 11 bases separated the two germline ends. Germline V gene sequence: CDR1 GTSNPN, CDR2 SVGIG (reference sequence). It was with 60 Vbeta and 13 Jbeta primers that the PCR ran. TCRdb's table, derived via immunoSEQ multiplex PCR, lists solely in-frame clones and lacks some. Here the sample spans about 130,000 clones, 65% to 85% being singletons. This clonotype was obtained from a woman between 40 and 50 years old in good health and CMV-seronegative. The sequenced sample consisted of PBMCs. The V and J genes are TRBV30 and TRBJ1-6; D perhaps matches TRBD1 (5 bases). The CDR3 nucleotides are TGTGCCTGGGGGATACAGGCTTCACCCCTCCACTTT. Encoded protein: CAWGIQASPLHF.